This T cell receptor beta chain is from a study of blood T cell repertoires in COVID-19. Enrolled through a virtual design, the participants were between roughly 18 and 89 years of age and came from some 26 US areas. Symptom resolution, clearance, or two negative PCRs marked the recovered donors of Cohort 3. From germline, CDR1 is MNHNY and CDR2 SVGAGI (reference sequence). CDR3 length: 15 residues. Trimming cost V 6 bases and J 6 bases, with 20 bases left between them. TCRdb's copy holds only in-frame clones and misses some; the assay was immunoSEQ multiplex PCR. The profile shows some 200,000 clones, around 90% of them singletons.

The sample consisted of PBMCs or T cells enriched from blood (not recorded which). The chain carries TRBV6-6 and TRBJ2-5; tentative D call: TRBD2 (6 bases). This receptor was taken from a woman in her twenties or thirties who had recovered from COVID-19. The CDR3 coding sequence is TGTGCCAGCAGATCAGATGGCACGGGAGCGAAGACCCAGTACTTC. Its translation: CASRSDGTGAKTQYF.